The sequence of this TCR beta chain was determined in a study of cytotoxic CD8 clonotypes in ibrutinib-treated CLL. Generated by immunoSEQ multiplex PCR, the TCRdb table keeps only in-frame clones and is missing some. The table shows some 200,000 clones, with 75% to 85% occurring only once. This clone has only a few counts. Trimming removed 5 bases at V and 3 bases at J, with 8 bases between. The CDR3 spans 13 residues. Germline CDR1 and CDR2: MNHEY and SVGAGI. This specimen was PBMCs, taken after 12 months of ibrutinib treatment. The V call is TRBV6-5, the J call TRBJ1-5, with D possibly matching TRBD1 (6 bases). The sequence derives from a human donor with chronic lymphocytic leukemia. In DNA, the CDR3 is TGTGCCAGCAGTAGGGGGTTCAATCAGCCCCAGCATTTT. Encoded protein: CASSRGFNQPQHF.